The TCR beta chain under discussion was sequenced for a study of OX40 agonist ivuxolimab in advanced cancers. On the study more broadly: Given to patients was ivuxolimab, an agonistic anti-OX40 (CD134) antibody.

Study-wide results and caveats: Expanded clones were, on average, more numerous in CD8+ T cells than in CD4+. Also showing low normalized T-cell clonal expansion were some of the nonresponders.

In the case of this clone: Antigen unknown.

The CDR3 covers 12 residues. The V end lost 5 bases, the J end lost 7 bases, and 9 bases lay between the germline ends. Per germline, CDR1 MNHNS and CDR2 SASEGT. Sequenced by immunoSEQ multiplex PCR; TCRdb stores in-frame clones only, minus some. The sample records 74,000 or so clones, roughly 86% being singletons. The receptor was derived from an adult with an advanced solid tumor such as melanoma, head and neck, liver or kidney cancer. The sequenced sample was CD4+ or CD8+ T cells sorted from blood, obtained in a trial of the OX40 agonist ivuxolimab. The V gene is TRBV6-1, the J gene TRBJ1-5; a possible D gene is TRBD1 (6 bases). CDR3 region: CASSPQGQPQHF. Here the CDR3 DNA reads TGTGCCAGCAGTCCACAGGGCCAGCCCCAGCATTTT.